This note documents a single TCR beta chain sequence. TCRdb reprocessed the 5' RACE reads via MiXCR and lists one record per CDR3 protein. This sample has roughly 370,000 distinct CDR3 sequences, with 15% to 20% found just once. V was trimmed by 9 bases and J by 6 bases, leaving 15 bases between them. The germline V gene encodes CDR1 LNHDA and CDR2 SQIVND (reference sequence). The CDR3 runs to 14 residues. This record comes from a study of T-cell memory formation after mild COVID-19. The specimen was PBMCs or a T cell subset sorted from them (not recorded which). The J gene is TRBJ1-6, the V gene TRBV19; D may be TRBD1 (5 bases). This receptor was identified in a man between 18 and 29 years old who had mild COVID-19 (a few samples of this study predate the infection). Cell type and time point are not known. The CDR3 here is CASAPGHINSPLHF. For the CDR3, the DNA is TGTGCCAGCGCCCCCGGACACATTAATTCACCCCTCCACTTT.